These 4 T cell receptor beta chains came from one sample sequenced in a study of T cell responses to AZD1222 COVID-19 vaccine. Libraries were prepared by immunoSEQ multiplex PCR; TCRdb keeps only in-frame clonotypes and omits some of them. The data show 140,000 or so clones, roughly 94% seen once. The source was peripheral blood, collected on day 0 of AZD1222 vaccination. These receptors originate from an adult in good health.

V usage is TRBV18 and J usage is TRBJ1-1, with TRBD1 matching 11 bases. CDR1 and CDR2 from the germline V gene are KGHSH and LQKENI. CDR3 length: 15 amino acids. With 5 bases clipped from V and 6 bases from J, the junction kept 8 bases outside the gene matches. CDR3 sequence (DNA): TGTGCCAGCTCATCCGTGGGACAGGGGGAGTCTGAAGCTTTCTTT. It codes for CASSSVGQGESEAFF.

This CDR3 is CASSSWAQKVQYF. In nucleotides, the CDR3 is TGTGCCAGCAGTTCCTGGGCCCAAAAGGTTCAGTACTTC. The chain uses TRBV27 and TRBJ2-4; D is ambiguous. With 4 bases removed from V and 11 bases from J, the gap between germline ends came to 15 bases. Germline values: CDR1 MNHEY, CDR2 SMNVEV (reference sequence). The CDR3 covers 13 residues.

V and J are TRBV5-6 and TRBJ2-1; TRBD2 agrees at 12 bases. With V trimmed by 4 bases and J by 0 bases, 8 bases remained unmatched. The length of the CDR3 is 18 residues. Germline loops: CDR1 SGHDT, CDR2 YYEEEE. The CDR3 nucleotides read TGTGCCAGCAGCCCAAGACTAGCGGGGGCCCTCTCCTACAATGAGCAGTTCTTC. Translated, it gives CASSPRLAGALSYNEQFF.

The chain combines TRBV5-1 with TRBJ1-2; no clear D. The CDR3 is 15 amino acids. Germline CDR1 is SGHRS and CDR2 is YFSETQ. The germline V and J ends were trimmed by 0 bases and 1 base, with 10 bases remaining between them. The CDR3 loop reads CASSLAAGSNYGYTF. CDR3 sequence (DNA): TGCGCCAGCAGCTTGGCGGCAGGTAGTAACTATGGCTACACCTTC.